This entry describes one T cell receptor beta chain. Its cognate antigen is unknown. Measured with immunoSEQ multiplex PCR; TCRdb has only the in-frame clones, and not every one. The sample has 200,000 to 250,000 clones, about 93% seen once; the top ten hold around 1%. These data come from a study of T cell responses to AZD1222 COVID-19 vaccine. The CDR3 totals 15 residues. The V end lost 4 bases, the J end lost 3 bases, and 13 bases lay between the germline ends. CDR1 MDHEN and CDR2 SYDVKM come from the germline V gene. Findings of the study overall: Possibly, clonal diversity was underestimated; donors were largely white British and included more females. Seropositivity was recorded at baseline in only 5 or 6 AZD1222 recipients. Nearly half of spike-specific TCRs reportedly target variant regions that are unmutated in the B.1.351 and B.1.1.7 variants. A rise in Spike-specific TCR breadth and depth followed two AZD1222 doses.

The chain carries TRBV28 and TRBJ1-5; D remains ambiguous. Sequencing was performed on peripheral blood, taken on day 0 of MenACWY control vaccination. This sequence was found in an adult in good health. The CDR3 coding sequence is TGTGCCAGCAGTTCATTTGAGGGTCCCAATCAGCCCCAGCATTTT. Translated, it gives CASSSFEGPNQPQHF.